Listed below are T cell receptor beta chains from one sample, sequenced in a study of spatial heterogeneity in lung cancer. Using its own MiXCR run on the 5' RACE reads, TCRdb lists one record per CDR3 protein. The sample includes 35,000 to 55,000 distinct CDR3 sequences, around 13% of them seen just once. This sample comprised PBMCs, obtained at surgery. These receptors came from a male donor with early-stage non-small cell lung cancer. CDR3s include the opening cysteine and the closing phenylalanine or tryptophan. The D gene is left open where the match is weak. Rows may omit the clone size; those that give it use once, few, many or a size class.

J gene,D gene,CDR3 length,V gene,clone size,CDR3 protein,CDR3 DNA
TRBJ2-2,NA,13,TRBV5-1,few,CASSYTGTGELFF,TGCGCCAGCAGTTACACGGGGACCGGGGAGCTGTTTTTT
TRBJ1-4,NA,14,TRBV28,few,CASSRDSKWEKLFF,TGTGCCAGCAGCCGTGACAGTAAATGGGAAAAACTGTTTTTT
TRBJ1-1,TRBD1,15,TRBV11-2,NA,CASSWNGQGATEAFF,TGTGCCAGCAGCTGGAACGGACAGGGAGCCACTGAAGCTTTCTTT
TRBJ1-1,NA,14,TRBV7-9,few,CASSLGRNAAEAFF,TGTGCCAGCAGCTTGGGACGTAACGCGGCTGAAGCTTTCTTT
TRBJ2-7,NA,14,TRBV3-1,few,CASSHSSVPNEQYF,TGTGCCAGCAGCCACTCCAGCGTTCCTAACGAGCAGTACTTC
TRBJ2-1,TRBD2,17,TRBV5-1,many,CASSLGTSGSAYNEQFF,TGCGCCAGCAGCTTGGGGACTAGCGGGAGCGCCTACAATGAGCAGTTCTTC
TRBJ1-1,NA,14,TRBV7-9,many,CASTLQAGDTEAFF,TGTGCCAGCACATTACAAGCAGGGGACACTGAAGCTTTCTTT
TRBJ2-2,NA,14,TRBV10-3,NA,CAINGKTNTGELFF,TGTGCCATCAACGGGAAAACGAACACCGGGGAGCTGTTTTTT
TRBJ2-4,TRBD2,16,TRBV7-9,few,CASTLSGGRAKNIQYF,TGTGCCAGCACCCTTAGCGGGGGTCGGGCCAAAAACATTCAGTACTTC
TRBJ2-1,TRBD2,14,TRBV3-1,many,CASRTSSAQSEQFF,TGTGCCAGCAGGACTAGCTCCGCCCAATCCGAGCAGTTCTTC
TRBJ2-7,NA,12,TRBV7-8,NA,CASSFIGPGQYF,TGTGCCAGCAGCTTCATTGGGCCGGGGCAGTACTTC
TRBJ2-3,TRBD1,17,TRBV5-4,NA,CASARGQGESWTDTQYF,TGTGCCAGCGCCAGGGGACAGGGTGAAAGTTGGACAGATACGCAGTATTTT
TRBJ1-2,NA,10,TRBV28,many,CASRSMGYTF,TGTGCCAGCAGGTCGATGGGGTACACCTTC
TRBJ2-7,NA,12,TRBV7-9,NA,CASSRGIYEQYF,TGTGCCAGCAGCCGAGGGATTTACGAGCAGTACTTC
TRBJ2-5,TRBD2,16,TRBV7-9,NA,CASSPGTSGSRETQYF,TGTGCCAGCAGCCCCGGGACTAGCGGGAGTCGGGAGACCCAGTACTTC
TRBJ2-1,NA,15,TRBV14,few,CASSLGRSSYNEQFF,TGTGCCAGCAGCCTAGGCAGGAGCTCCTACAATGAGCAGTTCTTC
TRBJ2-3,TRBD2,19,TRBV4-1,NA,CASSQDGDSGGANTDTQYF,TGCGCCAGCAGCCAAGATGGAGATAGCGGGGGGGCCAACACAGATACGCAGTATTTT
TRBJ2-1,TRBD2,15,TRBV4-3,many,CASSPGLADNNEQFF,TGCGCCAGCAGCCCGGGACTAGCGGATAACAATGAGCAGTTCTTC
TRBJ2-2,NA,16,TRBV5-1,many,CASSYSGTGNTGELFF,TGCGCCAGCAGCTATTCCGGGACTGGGAACACCGGGGAGCTGTTTTTT
TRBJ2-2,NA,14,TRBV5-1,few,CASRAGSGTGELFF,TGCGCCAGCAGAGCGGGCTCGGGCACCGGGGAGCTGTTTTTT
TRBJ2-3,TRBD2,17,TRBV29-1,few,CSVELLAGPGGTDTQYF,TGCAGCGTTGAATTACTAGCGGGGCCGGGGGGCACAGATACGCAGTATTTT
TRBJ2-3,NA,14,TRBV5-1,many,CASSLWTYTDTQYF,TGCGCCAGCAGCTTGTGGACCTACACAGATACGCAGTATTTT
TRBJ1-1,NA,14,TRBV18,NA,CASSLSTENTEAFF,TGTGCCAGCTCACTGTCGACGGAGAACACTGAAGCTTTCTTT
TRBJ2-3,NA,15,TRBV12-3/TRBV12-4,few,CASSLFFGYTDTQYF,TGTGCCAGCAGTTTATTTTTCGGATACACAGATACGCAGTATTTT
TRBJ2-3,TRBD2,13,TRBV20-1,NA,CSARRESKDTQYF,TGCAGTGCTAGGCGGGAGTCGAAAGATACGCAGTATTTT
TRBJ2-1,NA,15,TRBV29-1,many,CSVEDTAVAHGEQFF,TGCAGCGTTGAAGATACAGCGGTTGCCCACGGTGAGCAGTTCTTC
TRBJ1-6,TRBD1,14,TRBV2,many,CASSLDREVRTLHF,TGTGCCAGCAGTTTGGACAGGGAGGTTCGCACCCTCCACTTT
TRBJ2-1,NA,12,TRBV12-3/TRBV12-4,medium-sized,CASSPQGNEQFF,TGTGCCAGCAGTCCCCAGGGCAATGAGCAGTTCTTC
TRBJ1-1,NA,14,TRBV12-3/TRBV12-4,NA,CASSRQGPGREAFF,TGTGCCAGCAGCCGCCAGGGGCCGGGTAGGGAAGCTTTCTTT
TRBJ2-3,NA,14,TRBV2,few,CASSEQGRTDTQYF,TGTGCCAGCAGTGAACAGGGCAGGACAGATACGCAGTATTTT
TRBJ1-1,NA,10,TRBV29-1,few,CSVRRDEAFF,TGCAGCGTTAGGCGGGACGAAGCTTTCTTT
TRBJ2-2,NA,15,TRBV25-1,few,CASSEVRPDTGELFF,TGTGCCAGCAGTGAAGTAAGACCTGACACCGGGGAGCTGTTTTTT
TRBJ1-2,NA,14,TRBV2,few,CASNRAGANYGYTF,TGTGCCAGCAACAGGGCCGGAGCTAACTATGGCTACACCTTC
TRBJ2-7,NA,15,TRBV27,NA,CASRVRGAPWYEQYF,TGTGCCAGCAGGGTACGGGGGGCGCCTTGGTACGAGCAGTACTTC
TRBJ2-1,NA,14,TRBV7-2,NA,CASSLVGPSTEQFF,TGTGCCAGCAGCTTAGTCGGGCCTAGCACTGAGCAGTTCTTC
TRBJ2-5,NA,16,TRBV19,few,CASSSHRDSTQETQYF,TGTGCCAGTAGTTCGCACCGGGACTCCACCCAAGAGACCCAGTACTTC
TRBJ2-7,TRBD2,15,TRBV5-1,many,CASSLVPGRAYEQYF,TGCGCCAGCAGCTTGGTCCCCGGGAGGGCCTACGAGCAGTACTTC
TRBJ2-3,NA,14,TRBV15,NA,CATSRADSTDTQYF,TGTGCCACCAGCAGAGCCGACAGCACAGATACGCAGTATTTT
TRBJ2-5,NA,15,TRBV18,NA,CVSSPPSLPQETQYF,TGTGTCAGCTCACCACCGTCCCTTCCCCAAGAGACCCAGTACTTC
TRBJ2-7,TRBD1,14,TRBV14,NA,CASSRDRGTYEQYF,TGTGCCAGCAGCCGGGACAGGGGAACCTACGAGCAGTACTTC
TRBJ2-5,NA,14,TRBV29-1,many,CSVETLAGRKTQYF,TGCAGCGTTGAAACTCTGGCAGGGAGGAAGACCCAGTACTTC
TRBJ2-1,TRBD1,15,TRBV18,NA,CASSGARGSYNEQFF,TGTGCCAGCTCAGGGGCCAGGGGGTCCTACAATGAGCAGTTCTTC
TRBJ1-1,NA,14,TRBV7-9,many,CASSALSRNTEAFF,TGTGCCAGCAGCGCGCTTTCAAGAAACACTGAAGCTTTCTTT
TRBJ1-2,NA,11,TRBV20-1,NA,CSAIVDYGYTF,TGCAGTGCTATTGTGGACTATGGCTACACCTTC
TRBJ1-5,NA,15,TRBV5-6,many,CASSFGVVSNQPQHF,TGTGCCAGCAGCTTCGGGGTGGTCAGCAATCAGCCCCAGCATTTT